This is a list of T cell receptor beta chains from one sample in a study of cytomegalovirus exposure and HLA in healthy donors. The data were produced by immunoSEQ multiplex PCR, yet TCRdb's version contains in-frame clones alone and is incomplete. Across 150,000 to 200,000 clones, the top ten clones capture 2.1% of the sample. The sample comprised PBMCs. These receptors were obtained from a man aged 25-45 years in good health and CMV-seronegative. The CDR3 runs from the conserved cysteine through the conserved F or W. A D gene is named only where the DNA matches it firmly.

>TRBV28|.|TRBJ1-3
TGTGCCAGCAGTTCGCTACCCGGTGCTGGAAACACCATATATTTT
CASSSLPGAGNTIYF
>TRBV9|.|TRBJ2-7
TGTGCCAGTGCTGCGGGGGCTAGTCAAGGCGAGCAGTACTTC
CASAAGASQGEQYF
>TRBV25-1|TRBD1|TRBJ2-7
TGTGCCAGCAGTGATGGATACGGGACAGCGAAAGCCTACGAGCAGTACTTC
CASSDGYGTAKAYEQYF
>TRBV9|TRBD1|TRBJ1-6
TGTGCCAGCAGCCCAAGAAAGACAGGGAATTCACCCCTCCACTTT
CASSPRKTGNSPLHF
>TRBV5-1|.|TRBJ2-1
TGCGCCAGCAGCAAGACACCGAGCTCCTACAATGAGCAGTTCTTC
CASSKTPSSYNEQFF
>TRBV6-5|TRBD1|TRBJ1-1
TGTGCCACTGGACAGGGGAACACTGAAGCTTTCTTT
CATGQGNTEAFF
>TRBV2|TRBD1|TRBJ1-1
TGTGCCAGCACCGGGACAGCGAACACTGAAGCTTTCTTT
CASTGTANTEAFF
>TRBV30|.|TRBJ2-1
TGTGCCTGGATTTCGGGGAGCTCCTACAATGAGCAGTTCTTC
CAWISGSSYNEQFF
>TRBV5-1|.|TRBJ2-7
TGCGCCAGCAGCAAGGACAGATACGAGCAGTACTTC
CASSKDRYEQYF
>TRBV6-1|TRBD1|TRBJ2-4
TGTGCCAGCAGTTTATCCGGGACAGGGACCAACATTCAGTACTTC
CASSLSGTGTNIQYF
>TRBV7-8|TRBD1|TRBJ1-5
TGTGCCAGCAGCCTCGGACCAGGGGGCGCGATAAATCAGCCCCAGCATTTT
CASSLGPGGAINQPQHF
>TRBV7-6|.|TRBJ1-4
TGTGCCAGCAGCTTAGCGGGGCAGGGTTCAATGTTGGGAAAACTGTTTTTT
CASSLAGQGSMLGKLFF
>TRBV5-6|.|TRBJ1-3
TGTGCCAGCAGCTCGGACACGTCTGGAAACACCATATATTTT
CASSSDTSGNTIYF
>TRBV7-9|.|TRBJ1-3
TGTGCCAGCAGCTTAGCTGAGGCGTCTGGAAACACCATATATTTT
CASSLAEASGNTIYF